These T cell receptor beta chains were read from a single sample in a study of blood T cell repertoires in COVID-19. The protocol was immunoSEQ multiplex PCR, while the TCRdb copy is restricted to in-frame clones and leaves out a portion. The repertoire includes roughly 100,000 clones, about 92% of them detected once, and approximately 17% sits in the top ten. The sequenced sample was peripheral blood. The source of these receptors is a woman of 80 years or more in a cohort sampled during active COVID-19. The CDR3 runs from the conserved cysteine through the conserved F or W. A D gene is named only where the DNA matches it firmly. Rows may omit the clone size; those that give it use once, few, many or a size class.

CDR3aa	CDR3nt	len	v_gene	j_gene	abundance	d_gene
CASSQERAFTDTQYF	TGCGCCAGCAGCCAGGAGCGGGCCTTCACAGATACGCAGTATTTT	15	TRBV5-1	TRBJ2-3	NA	NA
CASSQVRGSEQYF	TGTGCCAGCAGCCAAGTCAGAGGTAGCGAGCAGTACTTC	13	TRBV3-1/TRBV3-2	TRBJ2-7	NA	NA
CASSHLGQGNSPLHF	TGTGCCAGCAGCCACCTCGGACAGGGGAATTCACCCCTCCACTTT	15	TRBV14	TRBJ1-6	few	TRBD1
CATSKGEPNEKLFF	TGTGCCACCAGCAAGGGGGAACCTAATGAAAAACTGTTTTTT	14	TRBV15	TRBJ1-4	NA	NA
CASTKLRSDTQYF	TGTGCCAGCACCAAGCTACGATCAGATACGCAGTATTTT	13	TRBV7-3	TRBJ2-3	NA	NA
CASSLDRVAGASEQFF	TGTGCCAGCAGCTTAGATAGGGTAGCGGGGGCGTCCGAGCAGTTCTTC	16	TRBV11-2	TRBJ2-1	NA	TRBD2
CSAMDRLNEKLFF	TGCAGCGCCATGGACAGGCTGAATGAAAAACTGTTTTTT	13	TRBV29-1	TRBJ1-4	NA	TRBD1
CASSYSLTSGRDLVYNEQFF	TGTGCCAGCAGTTACTCCCTGACTAGCGGGAGAGATTTGGTCTACAATGAGCAGTTCTTC	20	TRBV6-2/TRBV6-3	TRBJ2-1	NA	TRBD2
CASSKAAYLVRCFQFTQYF	TGTGCCAGCAGCAAAGCTGCATATTTAGTTCGTTGCTTTCAATTTACGCAGTATTTT	19	TRBV21-1	TRBJ2-3	NA	NA
CASSPTDRRRYEQYF	TGTGCCAGCAGTCCTACCGACAGGCGCCGCTACGAGCAGTACTTC	15	TRBV27	TRBJ2-7	NA	NA
CATSDWGSGGENIQYF	TGTGCCACCAGTGATTGGGGTTCGGGCGGGGAAAACATTCAGTACTTC	16	TRBV24-1	TRBJ2-4	NA	NA
CASRGSGNTEAFF	TGTGCCAGCAGGGGCTCAGGGAACACTGAAGCTTTCTTT	13	TRBV5-6	TRBJ1-1	once	NA
CASSENSPYGYTF	TGTGCCAGCAGTGAAAACAGTCCGTATGGCTACACCTTC	13	TRBV6-1	TRBJ1-2	NA	NA
CASSPSDSHNEQFF	TGTGCCAGCAGCCCTTCGGACAGCCACAATGAGCAGTTCTTC	14	TRBV9	TRBJ2-1	NA	NA
CASSPPGVAGGRGGNEQFF	TGCGCCAGCAGCCCTCCCGGGGTAGCGGGAGGACGCGGGGGGAATGAGCAGTTCTTC	19	TRBV5-1	TRBJ2-1	NA	TRBD2
CASSLAESGRAYEQYF	TGCGCCAGCAGCTTGGCCGAAAGCGGGAGGGCCTACGAGCAGTACTTC	16	TRBV5-1	TRBJ2-7	NA	TRBD2
CASSLRLFQETQYF	TGTGCCAGCAGCTTACGCCTATTTCAAGAGACCCAGTACTTC	14	TRBV7-9	TRBJ2-5	once	NA
CASIRTLNYGYTF	TGTGCCAGCATTCGGACACTTAACTATGGCTACACCTTC	13	TRBV2	TRBJ1-2	NA	NA
CASSSLGLAGVYEQFF	TGTGCCAGCAGTTCCCTGGGACTAGCGGGAGTCTATGAGCAGTTCTTC	16	TRBV28	TRBJ2-1	NA	TRBD2
CASSLAPGQNQPQHF	TGCGCCAGCAGCTTGGCCCCAGGACAGAATCAGCCCCAGCATTTT	15	TRBV5-1	TRBJ1-5	NA	NA
CASSLGPVAGNLVGYTF	TGTGCCAGCAGCTTAGGCCCAGTGGCAGGGAACTTGGTTGGCTACACCTTC	17	TRBV7-2	TRBJ1-2	few	NA
CASSYDRQETQYF	TGTGCCAGCAGTTACGACAGGCAAGAGACCCAGTACTTC	13	TRBV6-6	TRBJ2-5	NA	NA
CAISPTSGHEQFF	TGTGCCATCAGTCCAACTAGCGGTCATGAGCAGTTCTTC	13	TRBV10-3	TRBJ2-1	NA	TRBD2
CATQPLTGVNQPQHF	TGTGCCACCCAGCCCTTGACAGGGGTCAATCAGCCCCAGCATTTT	15	TRBV6-5	TRBJ1-5	NA	TRBD1
CASSSYSGGDYNEQFF	TGTGCCAGCAGCTCTTATAGCGGGGGGGATTACAATGAGCAGTTCTTC	16	TRBV28	TRBJ2-1	NA	TRBD2
CASRSDRAARGWDQPQHF	TGTGCCAGTAGATCCGACAGGGCCGCGAGGGGGTGGGATCAGCCCCAGCATTTT	18	TRBV19	TRBJ1-5	NA	TRBD1
CASSPVGREGEQYF	TGCGCCAGCAGCCCTGTAGGGCGTGAGGGCGAGCAGTACTTC	14	TRBV4-1	TRBJ2-7	few	NA
CASKAATIPYTF	TGTGCCAGCAAGGCAGCTACTATTCCCTACACCTTC	12	TRBV28	TRBJ1-2	few	NA
CAMLLTSGGELSYEQYF	TGTGCCATGCTACTGACTAGCGGGGGAGAGCTCTCCTACGAGCAGTACTTC	17	TRBV10-3	TRBJ2-7	NA	TRBD2
CASSLGPVEHSGNTIYF	TGTGCCAGCAGCTTAGGGCCGGTGGAGCATTCTGGAAACACCATATATTTT	17	TRBV7-9	TRBJ1-3	NA	NA
CATSFTDTQYF	TGTGCCACCAGCTTCACAGATACGCAGTATTTT	11	TRBV24-1	TRBJ2-3	NA	NA
CASSPTGQGVDGYTF	TGTGCCAGCAGTCCTACTGGACAGGGGGTGGATGGCTACACCTTC	15	TRBV28	TRBJ1-2	NA	TRBD1
CASSAAGGRTGELFF	TGTGCCAGCAGTGCAGCGGGGGGGCGAACCGGGGAGCTGTTTTTT	15	TRBV6-1	TRBJ2-2	NA	TRBD2
CASSQDLRQGYF	TGTGCCAGCAGCCAGGATCTGAGACAGGGTTACTTC	12	TRBV21-1	TRBJ2-4	NA	NA
CSASEARNYGYTF	TGCAGTGCTAGTGAGGCCAGGAACTATGGCTACACCTTC	13	TRBV20-1	TRBJ1-2	NA	NA
CASSYRGTTSNEQFF	TGTGCCAGCAGTTACAGGGGCACGACGTCCAATGAGCAGTTCTTC	15	TRBV27	TRBJ2-1	NA	TRBD1
CASRGGSYNEQFF	TGTGCCAGCAGGGGGGGTTCCTACAATGAGCAGTTCTTC	13	TRBV6-5	TRBJ2-1	NA	NA
CASSYPPTYEQYF	TGTGCCAGCAGTTACCCCCCTACCTACGAGCAGTACTTC	13	TRBV6-6	TRBJ2-7	NA	NA
CASSWGQGAYQPQHF	TGTGCCAGCAGTTGGGGACAGGGGGCTTATCAGCCCCAGCATTTT	15	TRBV27	TRBJ1-5	NA	TRBD1
CASSLPTPNEQFF	TGCGCCAGCAGCCTACCAACCCCCAATGAGCAGTTCTTC	13	TRBV5-1	TRBJ2-1	NA	NA
CAWSASRTDTQYF	TGTGCCTGGAGTGCGAGCAGGACAGATACGCAGTATTTT	13	TRBV30	TRBJ2-3	NA	NA
CASRESMTGDLHYGYTF	TGCGCCAGCAGGGAAAGTATGACAGGAGACCTACACTATGGCTACACCTTC	17	TRBV10-1	TRBJ1-2	NA	NA
CASWAGGRLDEQFF	TGTGCCAGCTGGGCGGGCGGGAGGCTGGATGAGCAGTTCTTC	14	TRBV3-1/TRBV3-2	TRBJ2-1	NA	TRBD2
CARRALNTEAFF	TGTGCCAGGCGAGCGTTGAACACTGAAGCTTTCTTT	12	TRBV12-3/TRBV12-4	TRBJ1-1	NA	NA
CASSLALRDTSYEQYF	TGTGCCAGCAGCTTGGCCTTGAGGGACACCTCCTACGAGCAGTACTTC	16	TRBV5-5	TRBJ2-7	NA	NA
CASSLYHEQYF	TGTGCCAGCAGCTTGTATCACGAGCAGTACTTC	11	TRBV5-4	TRBJ2-7	NA	NA
CASSYGVQGSPLHF	TGTGCCAGCAGTTACGGGGTTCAGGGTTCACCCCTCCACTTT	14	TRBV6-5	TRBJ1-6	NA	NA
CASSPFRGDKVQFF	TGTGCCAGCAGCCCTTTTCGGGGGGATAAGGTTCAGTTCTTC	14	TRBV7-3	TRBJ2-1	NA	TRBD2